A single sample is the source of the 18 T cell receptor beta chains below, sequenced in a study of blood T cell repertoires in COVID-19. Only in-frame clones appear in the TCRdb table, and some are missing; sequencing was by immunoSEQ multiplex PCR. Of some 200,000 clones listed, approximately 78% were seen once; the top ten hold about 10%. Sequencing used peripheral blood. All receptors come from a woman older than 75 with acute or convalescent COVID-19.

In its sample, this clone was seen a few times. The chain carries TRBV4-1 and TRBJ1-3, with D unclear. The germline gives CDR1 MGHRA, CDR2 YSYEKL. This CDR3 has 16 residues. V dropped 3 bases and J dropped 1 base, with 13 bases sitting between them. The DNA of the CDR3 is TGCGCCAGCAGCCAGCCGTTTCAGGAATCTGGAAACACCATATATTTT. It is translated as CASSQPFQESGNTIYF.

The CDR3 bases are TGTGCCAGCAGCCGGGACAGGGGATCTGGCTACACCTTC. This encodes CASSRDRGSGYTF. The rearrangement links TRBV3-1 (or the pseudogene TRBV3-2) to TRBJ1-2, with TRBD1 matching over 10 bases. Trimming removed 4 bases from V and 7 bases from J; junction bases left unmatched: 3. This CDR3 spans 13 amino acids. In germline, CDR1 is LGHDT, CDR2 YNNKEL (reference sequence).

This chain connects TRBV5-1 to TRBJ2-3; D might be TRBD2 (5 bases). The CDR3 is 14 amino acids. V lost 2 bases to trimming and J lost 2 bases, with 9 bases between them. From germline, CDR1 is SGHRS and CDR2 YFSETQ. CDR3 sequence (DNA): TGCGCCAGCAGCTTTAGCGCAAACACAGATACGCAGTATTTT. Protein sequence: CASSFSANTDTQYF.

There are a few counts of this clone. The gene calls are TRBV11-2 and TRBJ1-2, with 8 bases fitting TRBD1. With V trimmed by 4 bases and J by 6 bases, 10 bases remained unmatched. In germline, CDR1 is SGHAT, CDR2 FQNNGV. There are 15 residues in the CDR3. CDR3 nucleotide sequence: TGTGCCAGCAGCTCACTTCAGGGGGCGGCTGATGGCTACACCTTC. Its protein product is CASSSLQGAADGYTF. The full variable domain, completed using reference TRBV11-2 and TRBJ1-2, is EAGVAQSPRYKIIEKRQSVAFWCNPISGHATLYWYQQILGQGPKLLIQFQNNGVVDDSQLPKDRFSAERLKGVDSTLKIQPAKLEDSAVYLCASSSLQGAADGYTFGSGTRLTVV.

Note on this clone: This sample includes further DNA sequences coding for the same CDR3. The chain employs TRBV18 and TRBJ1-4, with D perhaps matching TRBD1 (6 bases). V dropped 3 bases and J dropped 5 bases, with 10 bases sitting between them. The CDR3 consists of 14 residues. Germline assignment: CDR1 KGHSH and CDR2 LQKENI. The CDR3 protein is CASSPGTGNEKLFF. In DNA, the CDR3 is TGTGCCAGCTCACCTGGTACAGGGAATGAAAAACTGTTTTTT. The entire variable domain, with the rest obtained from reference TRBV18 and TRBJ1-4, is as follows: NAGVMQNPRHLVRRRGQEARLRCSPMKGHSHVYWYRQLPEEGLKFMVYLQKENIIDESGMPKERFSAEFPKEGPSILRIQQVVRGDSAAYFCASSPGTGNEKLFFGSGTQLSVL.

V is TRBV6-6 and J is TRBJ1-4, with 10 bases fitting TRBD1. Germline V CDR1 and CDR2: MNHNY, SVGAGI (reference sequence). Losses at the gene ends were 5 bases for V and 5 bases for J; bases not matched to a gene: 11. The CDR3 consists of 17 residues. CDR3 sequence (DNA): TGTGCCAGCAGTCAACTAGCGCCGGGACAGGGGAATGAAAAACTGTTTTTT. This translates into CASSQLAPGQGNEKLFF.

CDR3 nucleotides: TGTGCCAGCAGCGACGGGACAGGGGGCTTCGAGCAGTACTTC. Translated: CASSDGTGGFEQYF. This rearrangement joins TRBV6-2 or TRBV6-3 to TRBJ2-7; the match to TRBD1 covers 12 bases. In germline, CDR1 is MNHEY, CDR2 SVGEGT. After removal of 6 bases from V and 6 bases from J, the junction contained 6 bases not matched to a gene. The CDR3 has 14 amino acids.

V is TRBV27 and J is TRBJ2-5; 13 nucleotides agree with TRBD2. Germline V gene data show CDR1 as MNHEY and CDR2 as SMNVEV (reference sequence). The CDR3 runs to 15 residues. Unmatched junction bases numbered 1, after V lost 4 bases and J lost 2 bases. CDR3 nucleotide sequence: TGTGCCAGCAGTTCGGGACTAGCGGGGCAAGAGACCCAGTACTTC. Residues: CASSSGLAGQETQYF.

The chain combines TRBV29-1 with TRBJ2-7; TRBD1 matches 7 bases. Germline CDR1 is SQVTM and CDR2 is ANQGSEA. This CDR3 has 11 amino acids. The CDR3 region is CGTRTGYEQYF. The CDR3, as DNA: TGCGGAACTCGGACAGGATACGAGCAGTACTTC.

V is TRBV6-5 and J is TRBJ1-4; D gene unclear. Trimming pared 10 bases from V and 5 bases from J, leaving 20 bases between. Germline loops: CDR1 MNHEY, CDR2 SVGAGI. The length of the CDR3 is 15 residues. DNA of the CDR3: TGTGCCACCCAATTACCCGGGGTTACAAATGAAAAACTGTTTTTT. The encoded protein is CATQLPGVTNEKLFF.

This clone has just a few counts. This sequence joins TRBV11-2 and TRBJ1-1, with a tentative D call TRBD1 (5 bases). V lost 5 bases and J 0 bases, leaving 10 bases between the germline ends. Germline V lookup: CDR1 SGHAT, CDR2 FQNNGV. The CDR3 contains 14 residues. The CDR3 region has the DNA TGTGCCAGCAGCCTAGGACATCTGAACACTGAAGCTTTCTTT. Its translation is CASSLGHLNTEAFF.

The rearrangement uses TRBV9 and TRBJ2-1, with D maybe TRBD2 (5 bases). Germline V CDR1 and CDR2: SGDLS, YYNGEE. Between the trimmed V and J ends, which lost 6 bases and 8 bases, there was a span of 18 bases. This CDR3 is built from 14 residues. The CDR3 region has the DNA TGTGCCAGCAACGCATATCCCCATAGCGATGAGCAGTTCTTC. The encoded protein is CASNAYPHSDEQFF.

CDR3 sequence: CATSDSYRDQPQHF. DNA for the CDR3: TGTGCCACCAGTGATTCTTACAGGGATCAGCCCCAGCATTTT. The chain joins TRBV24-1 to TRBJ1-5; D is possibly TRBD1 (6 bases). V lost 2 bases and J 5 bases, leaving 9 bases between the germline ends. Germline CDR1 is KGHDR and CDR2 is SFDVKD. This CDR3 region has 14 residues.

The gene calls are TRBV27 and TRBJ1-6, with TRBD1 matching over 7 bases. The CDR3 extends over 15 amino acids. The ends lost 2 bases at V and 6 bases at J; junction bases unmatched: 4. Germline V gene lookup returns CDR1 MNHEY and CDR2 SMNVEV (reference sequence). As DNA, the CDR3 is TGTGCCAGCAGTTTACGCCCAGGGGGTAATTCACCCCTCCACTTT. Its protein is CASSLRPGGNSPLHF.

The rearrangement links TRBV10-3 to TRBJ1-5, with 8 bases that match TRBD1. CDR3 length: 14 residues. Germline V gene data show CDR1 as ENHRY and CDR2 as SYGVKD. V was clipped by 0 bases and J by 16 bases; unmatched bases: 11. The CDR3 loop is CAISESDRESAPHF. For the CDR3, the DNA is TGTGCCATCAGTGAGTCGGACAGGGAATCAGCCCCCCATTTT.

CDR3 coding DNA: TGTGCCAGTAGTTACCAGGGCCCAGGGGTGGAGGAGGAGCAGTTCTTC. It translates to CASSYQGPGVEEEQFF. The chain carries TRBV19 and TRBJ2-1; D is perhaps TRBD1 (6 bases). This CDR3 comprises 16 residues. V dropped 5 bases and J dropped 10 bases, with 24 bases sitting between them. CDR1 LNHDA and CDR2 SQIVND come from the germline V gene (reference sequence).

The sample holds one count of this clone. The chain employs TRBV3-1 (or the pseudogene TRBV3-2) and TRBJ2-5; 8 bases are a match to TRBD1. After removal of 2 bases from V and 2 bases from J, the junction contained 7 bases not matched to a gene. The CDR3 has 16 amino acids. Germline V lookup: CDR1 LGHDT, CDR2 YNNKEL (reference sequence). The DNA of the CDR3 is TGTGCCAGCAGCCAACTTGGACAGGGCAGTCAAGAGACCCAGTACTTC. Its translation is CASSQLGQGSQETQYF.

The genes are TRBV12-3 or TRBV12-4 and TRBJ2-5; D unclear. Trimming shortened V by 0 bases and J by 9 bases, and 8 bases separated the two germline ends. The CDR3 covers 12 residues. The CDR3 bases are TGTGCCAGCAGTTTAGCGACTCCCCCCCAGTACTTC. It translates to CASSLATPPQYF.